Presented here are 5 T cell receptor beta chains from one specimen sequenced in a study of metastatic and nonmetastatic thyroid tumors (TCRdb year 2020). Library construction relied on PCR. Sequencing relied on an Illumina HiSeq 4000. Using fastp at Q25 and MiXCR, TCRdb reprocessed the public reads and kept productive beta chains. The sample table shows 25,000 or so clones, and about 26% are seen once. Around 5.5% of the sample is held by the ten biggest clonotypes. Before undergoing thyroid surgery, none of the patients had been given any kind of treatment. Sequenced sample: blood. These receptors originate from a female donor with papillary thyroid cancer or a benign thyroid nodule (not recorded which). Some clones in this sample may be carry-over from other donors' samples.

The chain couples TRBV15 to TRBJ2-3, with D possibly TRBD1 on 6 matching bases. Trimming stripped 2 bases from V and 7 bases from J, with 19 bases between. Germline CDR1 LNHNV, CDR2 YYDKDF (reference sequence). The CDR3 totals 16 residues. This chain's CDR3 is CATSRRQWVGTYTQYF. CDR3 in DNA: TGTGCCACCAGCAGAAGACAGTGGGTGGGGACATATACGCAGTATTTT.

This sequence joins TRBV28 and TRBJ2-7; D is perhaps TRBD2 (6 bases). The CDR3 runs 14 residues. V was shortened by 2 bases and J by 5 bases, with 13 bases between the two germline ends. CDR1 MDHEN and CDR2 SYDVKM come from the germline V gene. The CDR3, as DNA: TGTGCCAGCAGTTTAGTGGAGGGAAGGAACGAGCAGTACTTC. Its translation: CASSLVEGRNEQYF.

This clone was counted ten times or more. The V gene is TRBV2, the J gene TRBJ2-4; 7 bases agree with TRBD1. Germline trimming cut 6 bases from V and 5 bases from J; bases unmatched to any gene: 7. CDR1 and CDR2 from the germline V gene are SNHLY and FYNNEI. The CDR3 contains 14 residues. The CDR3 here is CASSKGQKENIQYF. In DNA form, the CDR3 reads TGTGCCAGCAGCAAGGGACAGAAAGAAAACATTCAGTACTTC.

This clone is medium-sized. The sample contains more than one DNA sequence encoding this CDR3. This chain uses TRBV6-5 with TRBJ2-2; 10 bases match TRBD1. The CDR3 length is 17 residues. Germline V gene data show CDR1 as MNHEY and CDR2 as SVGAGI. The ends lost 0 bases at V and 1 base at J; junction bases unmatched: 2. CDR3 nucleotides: TGTGCCAGCAGTTACTCCCGGACAGGGGGGAACACCGGGGAGCTGTTTTTT. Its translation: CASSYSRTGGNTGELFF.

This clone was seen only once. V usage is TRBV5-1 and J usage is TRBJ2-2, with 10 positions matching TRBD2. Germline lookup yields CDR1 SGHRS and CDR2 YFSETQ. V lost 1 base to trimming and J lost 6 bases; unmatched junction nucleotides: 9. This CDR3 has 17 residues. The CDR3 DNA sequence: TGCGCCAGCAGCTTGCGGTCTAGCGGGAGATATTCCGGGGAGCTGTTTTTT. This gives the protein CASSLRSSGRYSGELFF.